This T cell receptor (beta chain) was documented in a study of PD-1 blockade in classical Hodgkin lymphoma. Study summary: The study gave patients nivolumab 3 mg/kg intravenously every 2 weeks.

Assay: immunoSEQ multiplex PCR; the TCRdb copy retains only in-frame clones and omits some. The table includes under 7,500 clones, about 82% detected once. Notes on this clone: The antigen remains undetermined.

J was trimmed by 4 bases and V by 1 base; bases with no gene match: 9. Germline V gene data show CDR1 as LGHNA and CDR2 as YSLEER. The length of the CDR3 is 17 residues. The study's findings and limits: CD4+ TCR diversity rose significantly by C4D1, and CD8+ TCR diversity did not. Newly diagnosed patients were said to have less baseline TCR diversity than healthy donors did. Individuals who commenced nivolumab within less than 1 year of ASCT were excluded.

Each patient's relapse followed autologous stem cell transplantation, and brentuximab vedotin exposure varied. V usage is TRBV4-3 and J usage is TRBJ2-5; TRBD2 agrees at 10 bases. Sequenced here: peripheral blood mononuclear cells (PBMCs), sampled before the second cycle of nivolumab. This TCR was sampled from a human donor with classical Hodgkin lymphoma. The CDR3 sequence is CASSQGLLAGERETQYF. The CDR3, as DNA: TGCGCCAGCAGCCAAGGGTTGCTAGCGGGAGAAAGAGAGACCCAGTACTTC.